The 18 T cell receptor beta chains below all came from one sample that was sequenced in a study of shared clonotypes between healthy human individuals. The protocol was immunoSEQ multiplex PCR, while the TCRdb copy is restricted to in-frame clones and leaves out a portion. The sample gives about 1.4 million clones, roughly 96% of which show up once; over 1% is in the top ten. The sample was naive CD4+ T cells sorted from blood. Subset reported: CD45RA+ positively selected. The receptors were gathered from a man under 40 in good health.

The chain links TRBV5-1 to TRBJ2-1; 10 bases are shared with TRBD1. The CDR3 sequence is 16 residues long. V trimming: 0 bases; J trimming: 8 bases; junction bases outside the gene matches: 8. Germline V gene sequence: CDR1 SGHRS, CDR2 YFSETQ. CDR3 in amino acids: CASSLGSTGGLDEQFF. The CDR3, as DNA: TGCGCCAGCAGCTTGGGATCGACAGGGGGCCTCGATGAGCAGTTCTTC.

The gene calls are TRBV7-2 and TRBJ2-7; TRBD2 aligns across 11 bases. Germline V gene data show CDR1 as SGHTA and CDR2 as FQGNSA. V lost 5 bases, J lost 3 bases, and 6 bases stayed unmatched. This CDR3 contains 15 residues. The CDR3 region has the DNA TGTGCCAGCAGCCAGACTAGCGGGGCCTTCTACGAGCAGTACTTC. It translates to CASSQTSGAFYEQYF.

CDR3 in DNA: TGCGCCAGCAGCCAAGATTATAGGAAGTCCAACCAAGGAAGTGAGACCCAGTACTTC. As protein: CASSQDYRKSNQGSETQYF. V usage is TRBV4-3 and J usage is TRBJ2-5, with D unresolved. The germline gives CDR1 LGHNA, CDR2 YSLEER. CDR3 size: 19 residues. Between the trimmed V and J ends, which lost 0 bases and 5 bases, there was a span of 25 bases.

DNA for the CDR3: TGCAGCGTTGAGGGCTTCCTAGCGGGAGGGGATCATTCACCCGGGGAGCTGTTTTTT. Amino acid sequence: CSVEGFLAGGDHSPGELFF. V is TRBV29-1 and J is TRBJ2-2; 12 nucleotides line up with TRBD2. This CDR3 region has 19 residues. Germline CDR1 and CDR2: SQVTM and ANQGSEA. Germline trimming cut 3 bases from V and 6 bases from J; bases unmatched to any gene: 17.

The rearrangement links TRBV5-1 to TRBJ2-2; tentatively, D is TRBD2 (6 bases). Trimming stripped 4 bases from V and 4 bases from J, with 20 bases between. In germline, CDR1 is SGHRS, CDR2 YFSETQ. The CDR3 sequence is 17 residues long. CDR3 nucleotides: TGCGCCAGCAGCGCCAAAGGGACTGCGCCGGCCACCGGGGAGCTGTTTTTT. This gives the protein CASSAKGTAPATGELFF.

The chain has TRBV6-6 and TRBJ2-2, with a weak D call TRBD1 (5 bases). CDR3 length: 14 amino acids. The V end was cut by 0 bases, the J end by 6 bases, with 8 bases between. Per germline, CDR1 MNHNY and CDR2 SVGAGI (reference sequence). Here the CDR3 reads CASSYSSGSGELFF. DNA for the CDR3: TGTGCCAGCAGTTACTCTTCAGGGTCCGGGGAGCTGTTTTTT.

The chain links TRBV7-2 to TRBJ2-1, with D unresolved. CDR1 is SGHTA and CDR2 is FQGNSA in the germline V gene. V shed 0 bases and J shed 8 bases, with 5 bases lying between them. This CDR3 has 12 residues. The CDR3 DNA follows: TGTGCCAGCAGCTTAGCTTACTATGAGCAGTTCTTC. This sequence encodes CASSLAYYEQFF. The variable domain in full, completed from reference TRBV7-2 and TRBJ2-1, reads GAGVSQSPSNKVTEKGKDVELRCDPISGHTALYWYRQSLGQGLEFLIYFQGNSAPDKSGLPSDRFSAERTGGSVSTLTIQRTQQEDSAVYLCASSLAYYEQFFGPGTRLTVL.

On this clone: The sample has other DNA sequences that encode this CDR3 too. This chain joins TRBV6-5 and TRBJ1-5; no reliable D call. CDR1 is MNHEY and CDR2 is SVGAGI in the germline V gene. The CDR3 is 14 residues long. With 3 bases removed from V and 4 bases from J, the gap between germline ends came to 10 bases. DNA of the CDR3: TGTGCCAGCAGTTATCTGGGAGGTAATCAGCCCCAGCATTTT. Amino acid sequence: CASSYLGGNQPQHF.

The chain links TRBV15 to TRBJ2-7, with TRBD2 matching over 7 bases. The junction had 13 bases not matched to a gene; V was cut back by 0 bases and J by 2 bases. The CDR3 contains 18 residues. The germline gives CDR1 LNHNV, CDR2 YYDKDF (reference sequence). In nucleotides, the CDR3 is TGTGCCACCAGCAGAGATCTGGCGGGAGTATCAGCAGCCTACGAGCAGTACTTC. Translation gives CATSRDLAGVSAAYEQYF.

The chain links TRBV4-1 to TRBJ1-5; D remains ambiguous. The CDR3 extends over 17 amino acids. The V end lost 0 bases, the J end lost 0 bases, and 12 bases lay between the germline ends. Germline-derived CDR1 and CDR2 are MGHRA and YSYEKL. The CDR3 sequence: CASSQDLTAYSNQPQHF. The DNA for the CDR3 is TGCGCCAGCAGCCAAGATCTTACGGCCTATAGCAATCAGCCCCAGCATTTT.

The chain joins TRBV13 to TRBJ2-5; 7 nucleotides align to TRBD2. This CDR3 comprises 14 residues. CDR1 is PRHDT, CDR2 FYEKMQ, per germline (reference sequence). The V segment lost 5 bases and the J segment 4 bases; nucleotides outside the gene matches: 7. This CDR3 is CASSNGLGVETQYF. The CDR3 nucleotides read TGTGCCAGCAGCAACGGACTAGGGGTAGAGACCCAGTACTTC. The whole variable domain, filled in from reference TRBV13 and TRBJ2-5, reads AAGVIQSPRHLIKEKRETATLKCYPIPRHDTVYWYQQGPGQDPQFLISFYEKMQSDKGSIPDRFSAQQFSDYHSELNMSSLELGDSALYFCASSNGLGVETQYFGPGTRLLVL.

The chain joins TRBV27 to TRBJ2-7, with D hard to call. Trimming shortened V by 6 bases and J by 0 bases, and 9 bases separated the two germline ends. The CDR3 runs 13 residues. Germline CDR1 is MNHEY and CDR2 is SMNVEV (reference sequence). The CDR3 nucleotides read TGTGCCAGCAGGCTTACCCCCTCCTACGAGCAGTACTTC. This sequence encodes CASRLTPSYEQYF.

The V gene is TRBV27, the J gene TRBJ2-1, with D tentatively TRBD1 (5 bases). This CDR3 is 14 amino acids long. Per germline, CDR1 MNHEY and CDR2 SMNVEV (reference sequence). V dropped 4 bases and J dropped 5 bases, with 12 bases sitting between them. The CDR3 nucleotides are TGTGCCAGCAGTTCGGCAGGGTACCACAATGAGCAGTTCTTC. This encodes CASSSAGYHNEQFF.

This chain uses TRBV19 with TRBJ2-7; 8 bases match TRBD1. Looked up from germline, CDR1 is LNHDA and CDR2 is SQIVND (reference sequence). CDR3 length equals 15 residues. The ends lost 6 bases at V and 3 bases at J; junction bases unmatched: 10. CDR3 nucleotide sequence: TGTGCCAGTAGGGTAACCGGGACAGGTTTCTACGAGCAGTACTTC. It specifies CASRVTGTGFYEQYF.

In its sample, this clone was seen once. CDR3 in DNA: TGTGCCTGGAGCCCGGACAGGGGCACTGAAGCTTTCTTT. Translation: CAWSPDRGTEAFF. The chain uses TRBV30 and TRBJ1-1; TRBD1 agrees at 9 bases. Germline lookup yields CDR1 GTSNPN and CDR2 SVGIG (reference sequence). The CDR3 runs 13 residues. V lost 3 bases to trimming and J lost 4 bases; unmatched junction nucleotides: 3.

This chain uses TRBV11-2 with TRBJ2-7; 7 positions agree with TRBD1. J was trimmed by 3 bases and V by 0 bases; bases with no gene match: 5. Germline V lookup: CDR1 SGHAT, CDR2 FQNNGV. CDR3 length: 15 residues. In DNA, the CDR3 is TGTGCCAGCAGCTTAGATGAGGGGGCAAACTACGAGCAGTACTTC. Its translation is CASSLDEGANYEQYF.

The chain couples TRBV19 to TRBJ2-3; tentative D call: TRBD2 (5 bases). Germline CDR1 and CDR2: LNHDA and SQIVND (reference sequence). The ends were cut back, 4 bases at V and 2 bases at J, with 22 bases in the middle. The CDR3 is made up of 18 amino acids. CDR3 sequence (DNA): TGTGCCAGTAGTAAAACTGCCCCTAGCAGGTCCTTCACAGATACGCAGTATTTT. Protein sequence: CASSKTAPSRSFTDTQYF.

The chain recombines TRBV28 with TRBJ2-3, with 10 nucleotides matching TRBD2. Germline CDR1 is MDHEN and CDR2 is SYDVKM. The CDR3 is made up of 17 amino acids. V shed 2 bases and J 4 bases; nucleotides not matched to a gene: 9. The CDR3 reads CASSLRLAGEFADTQYF. The CDR3 nucleotides are TGTGCCAGCAGTTTAAGGCTAGCGGGAGAATTTGCAGATACGCAGTATTTT.